This T cell receptor (beta chain) was sequenced for a study of CD8+CD57+ T cells in acquired aplastic anemia. Study-wide background: DNA from sorted CD4+ and CD8+ cells averaged about 3.2 ug. As sequenced from healthy donors, CD4+ cells averaged approximately 11 million reads. Study-level results: Patients did not significantly differ from controls in CD8+ Simpson's diversity. Patients and controls had in common around 29 CD8+ CDR3 sequences.

The CDR3 has 15 amino acids. Germline lookup yields CDR1 LNHDA and CDR2 SQIVND (reference sequence). The V end was cut by 7 bases, the J end by 1 base, with 14 bases between. The study profiled TCR beta VDJ and CDR3 using genomic DNA as template. TCRdb reprocessed the reads with MiXCR, giving one entry per CDR3 protein. This sample has more than 150,000 distinct CDR3 sequences, with less than 55% found just once. As regards this clonotype: Its antigen is still unknown.

This sequence originates from a human donor in good health. Sequencing was done on a sample of sorted CD4+, CD8+, or CD8+CD57+ T cells (not recorded which) from PBMCs. The chain links TRBV19 to TRBJ2-4; D could derive from TRBD1 or TRBD2 (5 bases each). The CDR3 bases are TGTGCCAGTACGGGGCAGGGTGGTGCCAAAAACATTCAGTACTTC. Translating it yields CASTGQGGAKNIQYF.